Each of the 5 T cell receptor beta chains below was sequenced from the same sample in a study of technical replicates of blood from a handful of donors. Some clones are missing from TCRdb's copy, which holds only in-frame ones; the method was immunoSEQ multiplex PCR. This sample has around 86,000 clones; around 96% occur once, and the top ten carry 0.2%. The sequenced sample consisted of T cells isolated from PBMCs. The receptors stem from a human donor in good health.

The rearrangement links TRBV12-5 to TRBJ1-1; no reliable D call. The CDR3 covers 17 residues. The V end was cut by 3 bases, the J end by 0 bases, with 17 bases between. Germline-derived CDR1 and CDR2 are LGHNT and FRNRAP. The CDR3 DNA follows: TGTGCTAGTGGTTTCTCTAGTGGGGAGCATATGAACACTGAAGCTTTCTTT. Translated, it gives CASGFSSGEHMNTEAFF.

The chain links TRBV6-4 to TRBJ2-1; TRBD2 matches 7 bases. The CDR3 sequence is 15 residues long. Germline lookup yields CDR1 MRHNA and CDR2 SNTAGT. J gave up 0 bases and V 6 bases, and 5 bases lay outside the gene matches. In DNA, the CDR3 is TGTGCCAGCAGAGAAGCGGGGTTCTCCTACAATGAGCAGTTCTTC. Translated, it gives CASREAGFSYNEQFF.

The V call is TRBV5-4, the J call TRBJ1-6; the D is unclear. V was pared by 4 bases and J by 6 bases, with 8 bases between. The CDR3 spans 13 residues. Looked up from germline, CDR1 is SGHNT and CDR2 is YYREEE (reference sequence). The CDR3 loop reads CASSHRVNSPLHF. The CDR3 DNA reads as TGTGCCAGCAGCCATCGGGTTAATTCACCCCTCCACTTT. The complete variable domain, with remaining parts taken from reference TRBV5-4 and TRBJ1-6, reads ETGVTQSPTHLIKTRGQQVTLRCSSQSGHNTVSWYQQALGQGPQFIFQYYREEENGRGNFPPRFSGLQFPNYSSELNVNALELDDSALYLCASSHRVNSPLHFGNGTRLTVT.

A note on this clone: The germline gene is not matched at one end of the junction; a read error may be the cause. Other DNA sequences in the same sample also yield this CDR3. This chain connects TRBV2 to TRBJ1-2; the match to TRBD1 covers 7 bases. The CDR3 extends over 15 amino acids. Germline-derived CDR1 and CDR2 are SNHLY and FYNNEI. The CDR3 DNA reads TGTGCCAGCAGTGCAGGGGGGCAGGGCCTTTATGGCTACACTTTC. Its protein product is CASSAGGQGLYGYTF. The full variable domain, with the rest looked up from reference TRBV2 and TRBJ1-2, is EPEVTQTPSHQVTQMGQEVILRCVPISNHLYFYWYRQILGQKVEFLVSFYNNEISEKSEIFDDQFSVERPDGSNFTLKIRSTKLEDSAMYFCASSAGGQGLYGYTFGSGTRLTVV.

This rearrangement joins TRBV5-4 to TRBJ2-5; TRBD2 aligns across 14 bases. Germline CDR1 and CDR2: SGHNT and YYREEE (reference sequence). The CDR3 is made up of 16 amino acids. Losses at the gene ends were 5 bases for V and 1 base for J; bases not matched to a gene: 4. The CDR3: CASRRGLAGAQETQYF. The CDR3 DNA reads as TGTGCCAGCAGGAGGGGACTAGCGGGGGCCCAAGAGACCCAGTACTTC.